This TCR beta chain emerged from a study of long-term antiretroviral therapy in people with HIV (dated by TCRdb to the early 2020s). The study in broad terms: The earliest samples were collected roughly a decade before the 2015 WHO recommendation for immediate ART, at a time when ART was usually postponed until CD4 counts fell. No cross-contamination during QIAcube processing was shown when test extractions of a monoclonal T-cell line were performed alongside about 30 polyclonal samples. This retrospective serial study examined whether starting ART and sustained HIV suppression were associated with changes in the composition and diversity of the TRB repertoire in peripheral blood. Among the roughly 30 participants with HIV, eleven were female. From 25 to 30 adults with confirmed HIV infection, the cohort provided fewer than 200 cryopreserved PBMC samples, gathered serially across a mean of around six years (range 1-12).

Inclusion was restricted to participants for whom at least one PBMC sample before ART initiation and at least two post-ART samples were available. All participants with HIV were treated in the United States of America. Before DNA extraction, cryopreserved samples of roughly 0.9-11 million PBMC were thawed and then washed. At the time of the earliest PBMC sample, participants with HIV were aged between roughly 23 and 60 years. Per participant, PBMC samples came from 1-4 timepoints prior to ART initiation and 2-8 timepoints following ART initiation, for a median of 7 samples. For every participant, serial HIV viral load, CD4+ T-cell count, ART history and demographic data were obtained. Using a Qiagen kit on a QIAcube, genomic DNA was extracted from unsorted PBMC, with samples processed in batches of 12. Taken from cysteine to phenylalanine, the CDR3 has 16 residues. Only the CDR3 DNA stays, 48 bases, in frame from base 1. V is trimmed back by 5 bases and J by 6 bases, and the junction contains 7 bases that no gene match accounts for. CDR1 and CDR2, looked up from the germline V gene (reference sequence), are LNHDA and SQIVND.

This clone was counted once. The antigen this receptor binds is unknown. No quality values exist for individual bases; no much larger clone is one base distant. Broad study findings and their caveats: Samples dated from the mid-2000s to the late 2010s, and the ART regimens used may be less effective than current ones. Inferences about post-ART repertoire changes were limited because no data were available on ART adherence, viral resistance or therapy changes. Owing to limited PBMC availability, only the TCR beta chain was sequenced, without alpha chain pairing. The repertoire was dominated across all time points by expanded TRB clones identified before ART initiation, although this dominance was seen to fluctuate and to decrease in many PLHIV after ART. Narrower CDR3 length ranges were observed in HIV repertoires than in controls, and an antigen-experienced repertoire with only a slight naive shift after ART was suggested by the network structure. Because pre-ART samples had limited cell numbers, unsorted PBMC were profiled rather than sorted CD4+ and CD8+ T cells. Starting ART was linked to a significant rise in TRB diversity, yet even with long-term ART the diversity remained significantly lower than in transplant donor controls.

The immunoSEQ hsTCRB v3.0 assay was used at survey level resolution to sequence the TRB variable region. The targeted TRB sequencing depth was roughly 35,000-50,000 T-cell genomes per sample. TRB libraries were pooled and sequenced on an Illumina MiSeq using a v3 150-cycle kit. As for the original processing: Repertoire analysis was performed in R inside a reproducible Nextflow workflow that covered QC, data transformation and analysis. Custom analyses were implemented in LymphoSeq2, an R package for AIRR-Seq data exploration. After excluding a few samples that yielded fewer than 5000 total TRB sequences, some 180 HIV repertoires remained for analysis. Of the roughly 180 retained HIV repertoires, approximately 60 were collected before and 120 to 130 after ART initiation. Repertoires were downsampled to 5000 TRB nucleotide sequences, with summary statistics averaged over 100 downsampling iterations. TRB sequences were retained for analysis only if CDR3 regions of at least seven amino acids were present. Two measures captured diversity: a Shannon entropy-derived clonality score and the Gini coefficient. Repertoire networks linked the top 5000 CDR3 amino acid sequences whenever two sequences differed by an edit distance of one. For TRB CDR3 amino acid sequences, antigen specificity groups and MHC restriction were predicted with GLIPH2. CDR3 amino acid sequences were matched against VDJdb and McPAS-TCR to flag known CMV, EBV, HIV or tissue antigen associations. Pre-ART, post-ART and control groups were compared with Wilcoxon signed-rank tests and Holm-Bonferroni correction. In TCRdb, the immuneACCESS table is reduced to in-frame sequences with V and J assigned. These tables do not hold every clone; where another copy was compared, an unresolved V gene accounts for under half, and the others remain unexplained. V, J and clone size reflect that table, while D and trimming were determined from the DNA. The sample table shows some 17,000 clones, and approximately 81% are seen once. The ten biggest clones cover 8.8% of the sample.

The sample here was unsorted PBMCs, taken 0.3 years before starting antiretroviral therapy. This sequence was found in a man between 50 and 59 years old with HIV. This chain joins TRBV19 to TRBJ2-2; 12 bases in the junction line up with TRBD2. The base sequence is TGTGCCAGTAGTGCTCGACTAGCGGGAGCCCCCGGGGAGCTGTTTTTT. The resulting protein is CASSARLAGAPGELFF.